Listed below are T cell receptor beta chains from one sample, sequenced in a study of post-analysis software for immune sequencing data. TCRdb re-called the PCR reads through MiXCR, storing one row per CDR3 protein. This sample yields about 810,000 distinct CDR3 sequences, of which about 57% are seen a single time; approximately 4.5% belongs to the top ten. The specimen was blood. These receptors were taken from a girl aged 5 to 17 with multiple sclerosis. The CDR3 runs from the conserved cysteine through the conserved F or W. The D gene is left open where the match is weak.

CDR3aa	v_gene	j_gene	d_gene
CASSYSTDRENEQFF	TRBV6-6	TRBJ2-1	.
CASSQQGAKETQYF	TRBV5-1	TRBJ2-5	.
CSARVMGVNEQFF	TRBV20-1	TRBJ2-1	.
CSARKQGGGEAYNEQFF	TRBV20-1	TRBJ2-1	.
CASTRAGEAGELFF	TRBV4-2	TRBJ2-2	TRBD2
CASSLWGGAGANVLTF	TRBV7-2	TRBJ2-6	.
CASSLATGQPYEQYF	TRBV5-5	.	.
CASSPHSGQGGQPQHF	TRBV27	TRBJ1-5	TRBD1
CSVDWGLETQYF	TRBV29-1	TRBJ2-5	.
CASSLAPGVSNQPQHF	TRBV7-8	TRBJ1-5	.
CSASGVLAGGPLMETQYF	TRBV20-1	TRBJ2-5	TRBD2
CSVVPTGSHEQYF	TRBV29-1	TRBJ2-7	TRBD1
CASSGVSGEYF	TRBV5-1	TRBJ2-7	.
CASSPGLAGYSYEQYF	TRBV3-1	.	TRBD2
CSARDTRSAGANVLTF	TRBV20-1	TRBJ2-6	.
CAITGGQGAYEQYF	TRBV10-3	.	TRBD1
CATSRGTGGQGAGEQFF	TRBV15	TRBJ2-1	TRBD1
CASSLAVDEQFF	TRBV5-1	TRBJ2-1	.
CASSLTTENIQYF	TRBV6-6	TRBJ2-4	.
CASSLTPGLVIDNNEQFF	TRBV12-3/TRBV12-4	TRBJ2-1	.
CASSLDRGGGANVLTF	TRBV7-9	TRBJ2-6	TRBD1
CSARDRGTGSNEQYF	TRBV20-1	TRBJ2-7	TRBD1
CASRDGTASSYNEQFF	TRBV27	TRBJ2-1	TRBD1
CSARAGQGVYEQYF	TRBV20-1	TRBJ2-7	TRBD1
CASSYTGNTEAFF	TRBV6-5	TRBJ1-1	.
CASSFIQGSYEQYF	TRBV5-1	.	.
CASSSIMDTQYF	TRBV7-9	TRBJ2-3	.
CASSLSGIYNEQFF	TRBV5-1	TRBJ2-1	TRBD2
CASRQSGSADTQYF	TRBV3-1	TRBJ2-3	TRBD2
CASSPKRGGTDTQYF	TRBV5-1	TRBJ2-3	TRBD2
CASSLRGLAAPYEQYF	TRBV5-1	TRBJ2-7	TRBD2
CATSRELAGGDEQFF	TRBV15	TRBJ2-1	TRBD2
CASSLALRAEQFF	TRBV13	TRBJ2-1	.
CASSPSRSGWGSSYEQYF	TRBV5-4	TRBJ2-7	.
CSVVGGTAYGYTF	TRBV29-1	TRBJ1-2	TRBD1
CASSYGLRESYNEQFF	TRBV7-9	TRBJ2-1	.
CASSQDEAGLTYADTQYF	TRBV4-1	TRBJ2-3	TRBD2
CASSPILSREAFF	TRBV6-5	TRBJ1-1	.
CSAYDPGSQETQYF	TRBV20-1	TRBJ2-5	.
CASSPGTSGALLAKTIQYF	TRBV14	TRBJ2-4	TRBD2
CASSLLVLTDTQYF	TRBV12-3/TRBV12-4	TRBJ2-3	.
CAISGGRYEQYF	TRBV10-3	TRBJ2-7	.
CASSLGGRNYEQYF	TRBV12-3/TRBV12-4	TRBJ2-7	.
CSASFPRSTAYNEQYF	TRBV20-1	.	.
CASRDPRTEQETQYF	TRBV5-5	TRBJ2-5	.
CASSPRLAGSTGTQYF	TRBV7-3	TRBJ2-3	TRBD2
CASSVPGQGIYEQYF	TRBV25-1	TRBJ2-7	TRBD1
CASSMGTSGSAYEQYF	TRBV19	TRBJ2-7	TRBD2
CASSPDRFNEKLFF	TRBV7-2	TRBJ1-4	.
CASSLVWGQNEQYF	TRBV5-6	TRBJ2-7	.
CASSQDSQLTDTQYF	TRBV4-1	TRBJ2-3	.
CASSPHSGGKEYGYTF	TRBV7-9	TRBJ1-2	TRBD1